This T cell receptor beta chain was captured by sequencing in a study of shared clonotypes between healthy human individuals. At the level of the study: Per donor, CD8 memory used one plate, CD8 naive used two, CD4 memory used three and CD4 naive used three. Study findings and constraints: Sorted-subset sequencing, rarefaction showed, was incomplete despite large depth.

Trimming cost V 5 bases and J 5 bases, with 22 bases left between them. The CDR3 runs to 16 residues. Germline CDR1 and CDR2: LNHDA and SQIVND (reference sequence). The data were produced by immunoSEQ multiplex PCR, yet TCRdb's version contains in-frame clones alone and is incomplete. This sample has roughly 2.2 million clones; 92% occur once, and the top ten carry around 0.38%. Turning to this clone: Antigen: not known.

The sample taken for sequencing was naive CD4+ T cells from PBMCs. Indicated subset: CD45RA+ positively selected. The TCR sequence derives from a man between 18 and 29 years old in good health. Some clones in this sample may be carry-over from other donors' samples. V and J are TRBV19 and TRBJ2-7; D assignment may be TRBD1 or TRBD2 (6 bases each). The CDR3 nucleotides are TGTGCCAGTAGTTTCGCGACTACCCCGGGGGCGGACGAGCAGTACTTC. Protein: CASSFATTPGADEQYF.